The 32 T cell receptor beta chains below were found in one sample sequenced in a study of identical twins. TCRdb re-called the 5' RACE reads through MiXCR, storing one row per CDR3 protein. The sample lists 350,000 or so distinct CDR3 sequences; around 9.7% were seen once. Sequencing input: naive T cells sorted from blood. The receptor set was obtained from a woman aged 45-59 years in good health.

This clonotype has more than one count but fewer than ten. The chain recombines TRBV12-3 or TRBV12-4 with TRBJ2-1; unclear D gene. The CDR3 contains 13 residues. V gave up 4 bases and J gave up 4 bases, with 8 bases separating them. The CDR3 protein is CASSWGPYNEQFF. In DNA form, the CDR3 reads TGTGCCAGCAGTTGGGGTCCATACAATGAGCAGTTCTTC.

The table lists this clonotype with a few counts. The CDR3 DNA is TGTGCCAGCAGCCCCCGGTCCGGGGCAAACACTGAAGCTTTCTTT. Its translation: CASSPRSGANTEAFF. The J gene is TRBJ1-1, the V gene TRBV13; D possibly corresponds to TRBD1 (5 bases). CDR1 PRHDT and CDR2 FYEKMQ come from the germline V gene (reference sequence). The CDR3 runs to 15 residues. The ends were cut back, 5 bases at V and 2 bases at J, with 15 bases in the middle.

The genes are TRBV11-2 and TRBJ2-1; 8 bases fit TRBD1. Trimming took 5 bases from V and 5 from J; bases not matched to a gene: 5. Germline CDR1 SGHAT, CDR2 FQNNGV. This CDR3 is 14 amino acids long. The CDR3 bases are TGTGCCAGCAGCACGGGACAGGAGAACAATGAGCAGTTCTTC. It encodes CASSTGQENNEQFF.

This clonotype was picked up a small number of times. The chain employs TRBV5-1 and TRBJ2-7; a possible D gene is TRBD2 (6 bases). This CDR3 spans 15 amino acids. Trimming stripped 0 bases from V and 2 bases from J, with 12 bases between. Germline loops: CDR1 SGHRS, CDR2 YFSETQ. This CDR3 is CASSLGAGPPYEQYF. DNA for the CDR3: TGCGCCAGCAGCTTGGGAGCGGGCCCACCCTACGAGCAGTACTTC. Full variable domain (missing parts from reference TRBV5-1 and TRBJ2-7): KAGVTQTPRYLIKTRGQQVTLSCSPISGHRSVSWYQQTPGQGLQFLFEYFSETQRNKGNFPGRFSGRQFSNSRSEMNVSTLELGDSALYLCASSLGAGPPYEQYFGPGTRLTVT.

This clonotype was seen only a few times. V usage is TRBV11-2 and J usage is TRBJ2-2, with 8 bases that match TRBD1. The germline V gene has CDR1 SGHAT and CDR2 FQNNGV. V was pared by 5 bases and J by 3 bases, with 8 bases of the junction left unmatched. CDR3 length: 16 amino acids. In DNA, the CDR3 is TGTGCCAGCAGCCTTGGACAGGGAAGATACACCGGGGAGCTGTTTTTT. Its translation: CASSLGQGRYTGELFF.

The rearrangement links TRBV20-1 to TRBJ2-2, with 9 bases that match TRBD1. This CDR3 has 15 residues. The germline V gene has CDR1 DFQATT and CDR2 SNEGSKA (reference sequence). V was clipped by 6 bases and J by 7 bases; unmatched bases: 12. DNA of the CDR3: TGCAGTGCCCAACCCGGGACAGGGTTAATCGGGGAGCTGTTTTTT. Translation: CSAQPGTGLIGELFF.

In this sample, this clonotype turned up a few times. In nucleotides, the CDR3 is TGTGCCAGCAGCTTTGCGGGGCTGAACACCGGGGAGCTGTTTTTT. Translation gives CASSFAGLNTGELFF. The rearrangement uses TRBV9 and TRBJ2-2, with D tentatively TRBD2 (6 bases). Germline values: CDR1 SGDLS, CDR2 YYNGEE. This CDR3 has 15 amino acids. V lost 4 bases and J 1 base, leaving 11 bases between the germline ends.

The chain combines TRBV4-1 with TRBJ1-2; 8 bases are shared with TRBD1. Germline values: CDR1 MGHRA, CDR2 YSYEKL. This CDR3 spans 17 amino acids. V shed 3 bases, J shed 8 bases, and the junction held 17 bases outside the gene matches. The CDR3 region is CASSQQTGTGEVRGYTF. CDR3 DNA sequence: TGCGCCAGCAGCCAGCAAACCGGGACAGGTGAAGTTCGGGGCTACACCTTC.

This clonotype was counted many times. This rearrangement joins TRBV5-1 to TRBJ2-7; D is unresolved. There are 12 residues in the CDR3. With 0 bases removed from V and 3 bases from J, the gap between germline ends came to 4 bases. The germline gives CDR1 SGHRS, CDR2 YFSETQ. DNA of the CDR3: TGCGCCAGCAGCTTGGAGGGCTACGAGCAGTACGTC. Translation gives CASSLEGYEQYV.

This clonotype was seen a few times. This rearrangement joins TRBV5-1 to TRBJ1-1; D call uncertain. Trimming removed 3 bases from V and 7 bases from J, with 10 bases in between. Germline V gene data show CDR1 as SGHRS and CDR2 as YFSETQ. This CDR3 contains 12 residues. CDR3 bases: TGCGCCAGCAGCTCTGAGGCGGTTGAAGCTTTCTTT. Amino acids: CASSSEAVEAFF.

A few counts support this clonotype. The genes are TRBV20-1 and TRBJ2-3; no clear D gene. Trimming cost V 2 bases and J 2 bases, with 11 bases left between them. Germline CDR1 is DFQATT and CDR2 is SNEGSKA (reference sequence). This CDR3 spans 14 amino acids. The CDR3 loop reads CSARPLRHTDTQYF. In nucleotides, the CDR3 is TGCAGTGCTAGACCCCTCAGACACACAGATACGCAGTATTTT.

The chain is built from TRBV5-1 and TRBJ1-5; D perhaps matches TRBD1 (6 bases). In germline, CDR1 is SGHRS, CDR2 YFSETQ. The V end lost 0 bases, the J end lost 4 bases, and 11 bases lay between the germline ends. This CDR3 is built from 15 residues. CDR3 region: CASSLEGGLNQPQHF. DNA of the CDR3: TGCGCCAGCAGCTTGGAAGGGGGACTTAATCAGCCCCAGCATTTT.

The table lists this clonotype with many counts. This chain uses TRBV5-1 with TRBJ2-2; weak D call: TRBD1 (6 bases). The germline V and J ends were trimmed by 0 bases and 4 bases, with 10 bases remaining between them. This CDR3 has 15 amino acids. Germline-derived CDR1 and CDR2 are SGHRS and YFSETQ. The CDR3 nucleotides read TGCGCCAGCAGCTTGGTTCAGGGGAGCACCGGGGAGCTGTTTTTT. The encoded protein is CASSLVQGSTGELFF. Combining the CDR3 with reference TRBV5-1 and TRBJ2-2 gives the whole variable domain KAGVTQTPRYLIKTRGQQVTLSCSPISGHRSVSWYQQTPGQGLQFLFEYFSETQRNKGNFPGRFSGRQFSNSRSEMNVSTLELGDSALYLCASSLVQGSTGELFFGEGSRLTVL.

The table lists this clonotype with many counts. V gene TRBV20-1 combines with J gene TRBJ2-2, with D hard to call. Trimming removed 4 bases at V and 6 bases at J, with 12 bases between. Germline CDR1 reads DFQATT; CDR2 reads SNEGSKA (reference sequence). This CDR3 is 13 amino acids long. CDR3 residues: CSAKWLPAGELFF. Here the CDR3 DNA reads TGCAGTGCTAAGTGGCTACCTGCCGGGGAGCTGTTTTTT.

V usage is TRBV5-1 and J usage is TRBJ2-2, with D unresolved. The CDR3 extends over 16 amino acids. Germline V lookup: CDR1 SGHRS, CDR2 YFSETQ. Trimming cost V 0 bases and J 3 bases, with 12 bases left between them. The CDR3 loop reads CASSLVGLADTGELFF. The CDR3 DNA follows: TGCGCCAGCAGCTTGGTCGGGTTGGCGGACACCGGGGAGCTGTTTTTT.

The V gene is TRBV28, the J gene TRBJ2-3; the D gene is possibly TRBD2 (5 bases). Germline loops: CDR1 MDHEN, CDR2 SYDVKM. The CDR3 has 16 residues. V gave up 6 bases and J gave up 3 bases, with 19 bases separating them. CDR3 residues: CASSSQEAGWTDTQYF. The DNA of the CDR3 is TGTGCCAGCAGCTCTCAGGAGGCTGGGTGGACAGATACGCAGTATTTT. The complete variable domain, with remaining parts taken from reference TRBV28 and TRBJ2-3, reads DVKVTQSSRYLVKRTGEKVFLECVQDMDHENMFWYRQDPGLGLRLIYFSYDVKMKEKGDIPEGYSVSREKKERFSLILESASTNQTSMYLCASSSQEAGWTDTQYFGPGTRLTVL.

This clonotype was seen more than once but under ten times. The chain couples TRBV5-5 to TRBJ1-1; the D is unclear. Germline V gene data show CDR1 as SGHKS and CDR2 as YYEKEE (reference sequence). The CDR3 is 14 amino acids. Between the trimmed V and J ends, which lost 10 bases and 5 bases, there was a span of 21 bases. DNA of the CDR3: TGTGCCCCTAATGAGGGCCCTGGGGAGACTGAAGCTTTCTTT. Its translation: CAPNEGPGETEAFF.

The chain carries TRBV12-3 or TRBV12-4 and TRBJ2-2; D not certain. The V and J ends lost 3 bases and 6 bases respectively, with 8 bases between them. CDR3 length: 13 residues. CDR3 loop: CASSFGEPGELFF. CDR3 bases: TGTGCCAGCAGTTTCGGCGAGCCCGGGGAGCTGTTTTTT.

This clonotype was detected only a few times. The V call is TRBV30, the J call TRBJ2-1; D unresolved. V dropped 0 bases and J dropped 6 bases, with 9 bases sitting between them. Germline assignment: CDR1 GTSNPN and CDR2 SVGIG (reference sequence). The CDR3 runs 13 residues. DNA of the CDR3: TGTGCCTGGAGTGTAGACCGTAGCAATGAGCAGTTCTTC. Its translation: CAWSVDRSNEQFF.

This clonotype was counted only a few times. The chain recombines TRBV10-3 with TRBJ1-4; D call uncertain. The germline V gene encodes CDR1 ENHRY and CDR2 SYGVKD. Deletions cut 3 bases from V and 5 bases from J, with 7 bases between. This CDR3 is 13 amino acids long. This CDR3 is CAISEVENEKLFF. The CDR3 nucleotides read TGTGCCATCAGTGAAGTAGAAAATGAAAAACTGTTTTTT.

The chain carries TRBV5-1 and TRBJ2-1; maybe TRBD2 (6 bases). The CDR3 length is 15 residues. The germline gives CDR1 SGHRS, CDR2 YFSETQ. V was cut by 4 bases and J by 6 bases, with 17 bases left in between. This chain's CDR3 is CASSPRGIATNEQFF. DNA for the CDR3: TGCGCCAGCAGCCCCCGGGGGATAGCGACCAATGAGCAGTTCTTC.

The rearrangement links TRBV10-3 to TRBJ2-5, with a possible D match to TRBD1 (6 bases). CDR1 ENHRY and CDR2 SYGVKD come from the germline V gene. CDR3 size: 13 residues. The V end was cut by 11 bases, the J end by 1 base, with 14 bases between. The CDR3 region has the DNA TGTGCCGCCTCACTAGGGGGCCAAGAGACCCAGTACTTC. It yields the protein CAASLGGQETQYF.

The table lists this clonotype with a few counts. The chain uses TRBV27 and TRBJ1-6, with 9 bases identical to TRBD1. With 5 bases clipped from V and 10 bases from J, the junction kept 3 bases outside the gene matches. The CDR3 has 13 amino acids. The germline gives CDR1 MNHEY, CDR2 SMNVEV (reference sequence). CDR3 amino acids: CASSGDRGSPLHF. Here the CDR3 DNA reads TGTGCCAGCAGTGGCGACAGGGGGTCACCCCTCCACTTT.

This clonotype was seen more than once but under ten times. The V and J genes are TRBV5-1 and TRBJ1-1; D possibly corresponds to TRBD1 (6 bases). V lost 4 bases, J lost 13 bases, and 17 bases lay in between. Germline V lookup: CDR1 SGHRS, CDR2 YFSETQ. The CDR3 runs to 12 residues. CDR3 sequence (DNA): TGCGCCAGCAGCCCACACGGGGGCTCGGGTTTCTTT. Translated: CASSPHGGSGFF. The full variable domain, rest sourced from reference TRBV5-1 and TRBJ1-1, is KAGVTQTPRYLIKTRGQQVTLSCSPISGHRSVSWYQQTPGQGLQFLFEYFSETQRNKGNFPGRFSGRQFSNSRSEMNVSTLELGDSALYLCASSPHGGSGFFGQGTRLTVV.

There are a few counts of this clonotype. The chain couples TRBV12-3 or TRBV12-4 to TRBJ1-5; the D is unclear. The CDR3 runs 15 residues. V shed 3 bases and J shed 2 bases, with 11 bases lying between them. As DNA, the CDR3 is TGTGCCAGCAGTTTGTCCCGGGGTGGCAATCAGCCCCAGCATTTT. This gives the protein CASSLSRGGNQPQHF.

This chain links TRBV5-5 with TRBJ1-1; D may be TRBD1 (6 bases). The CDR3 sequence is 19 residues long. The germline CDR1 and CDR2 sequences are SGHKS and YYEKEE (reference sequence). V was shortened by 0 bases and J by 1 base, with 22 bases between the two germline ends. In DNA, the CDR3 is TGTGCCAGCAGCTTGGGTAGCGGACAGCGACACTCCTGGAACACTGAAGCTTTCTTT. Encoded protein: CASSLGSGQRHSWNTEAFF. The full variable domain, completed using reference TRBV5-5 and TRBJ1-1, is DAGVTQSPTHLIKTRGQQVTLRCSPISGHKSVSWYQQVLGQGPQFIFQYYEKEERGRGNFPDRFSARQFPNYSSELNVNALLLGDSALYLCASSLGSGQRHSWNTEAFFGQGTRLTVV.

This clonotype turned up a few times. The chain recombines TRBV24-1 with TRBJ1-5; no definite D call. Germline V CDR1 and CDR2: KGHDR, SFDVKD. CDR3 length equals 14 residues. Trimming took off 1 base at V and 7 bases at J, with 10 bases between the two ends. The CDR3 protein is CATSDFRDPQPQHF. CDR3 nucleotides: TGTGCCACCAGTGATTTTCGCGACCCCCAGCCCCAGCATTTT.

This clonotype was seen only a few times. The chain uses TRBV5-1 and TRBJ2-1; TRBD2 is a possible D gene (6 bases). The V end was cut by 4 bases, the J end by 3 bases, with 11 bases between. This CDR3 contains 14 residues. The germline gives CDR1 SGHRS, CDR2 YFSETQ. The CDR3 coding sequence is TGCGCCAGCAGCCCGGAGGGGAACTACAATGAGCAGTTCTTC. Translated: CASSPEGNYNEQFF.

The chain recombines TRBV12-3 or TRBV12-4 with TRBJ2-3; D remains unclear. The CDR3 runs 15 residues. Trimming took 5 bases from V and 3 from J, leaving 15 bases between them. CDR3 bases: TGTGCCAGCAGTCAGTCGATAGTCGGGACAGATACGCAGTATTTT. The encoded protein is CASSQSIVGTDTQYF.

The gene calls are TRBV7-8 and TRBJ2-3, with 8 bases that match TRBD2. Germline CDR1 is SGHVS and CDR2 is FQNEAQ. J was trimmed by 5 bases and V by 0 bases; bases with no gene match: 7. CDR3 size: 16 residues. The CDR3 reads CASSLARSGSRDTQYF. The CDR3 bases are TGTGCCAGCAGCTTAGCGAGGAGCGGGAGTCGAGATACGCAGTATTTT.

This clonotype was recorded many times. The rearrangement joins TRBV21-1 to TRBJ2-7. TRBV21-1 is recorded as a pseudogene. There are 15 residues in the CDR3. CDR3 sequence: CASSKAWQVCDEQYF. For the CDR3, the DNA is TGTGCCAGCAGCAAAGCCTGGCAGGTCTGCGACGAGCAGTACTTC.

The CDR3 coding sequence is TGCAGTGTTAGGCGGGCTAGCGGAGCCCTCATGGATACGCAGTATTTT. It specifies CSVRRASGALMDTQYF. The gene calls are TRBV20-1 and TRBJ2-3, with 7 bases fitting TRBD2. The CDR3 covers 16 residues. CDR1 is DFQATT, CDR2 SNEGSKA, per germline (reference sequence). V was clipped by 7 bases and J by 6 bases; unmatched bases: 19.